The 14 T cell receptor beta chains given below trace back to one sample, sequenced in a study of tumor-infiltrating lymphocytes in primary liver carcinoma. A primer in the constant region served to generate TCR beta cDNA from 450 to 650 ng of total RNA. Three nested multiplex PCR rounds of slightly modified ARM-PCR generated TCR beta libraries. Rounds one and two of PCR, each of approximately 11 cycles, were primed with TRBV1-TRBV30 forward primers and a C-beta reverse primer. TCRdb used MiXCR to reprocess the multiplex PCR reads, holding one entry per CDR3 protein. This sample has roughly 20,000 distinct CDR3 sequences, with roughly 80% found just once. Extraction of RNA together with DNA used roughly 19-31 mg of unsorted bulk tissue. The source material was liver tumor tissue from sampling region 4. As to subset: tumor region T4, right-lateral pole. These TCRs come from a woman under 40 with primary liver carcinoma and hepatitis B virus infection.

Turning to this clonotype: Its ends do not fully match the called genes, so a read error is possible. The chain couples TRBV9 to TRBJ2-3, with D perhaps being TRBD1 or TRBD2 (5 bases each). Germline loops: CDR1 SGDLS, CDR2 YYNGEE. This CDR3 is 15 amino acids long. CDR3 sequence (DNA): TGTGTCAGCAGCGTGGGGGACCTTCCCACAGATACGCAGTACTTT. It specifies CVSSVGDLPTDTQYF.

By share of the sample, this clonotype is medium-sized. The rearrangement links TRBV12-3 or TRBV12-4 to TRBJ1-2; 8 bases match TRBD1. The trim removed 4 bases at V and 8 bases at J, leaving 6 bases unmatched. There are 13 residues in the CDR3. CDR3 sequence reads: CASSWTGFRGYTF. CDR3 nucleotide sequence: TGTGCCAGCAGTTGGACAGGGTTTAGAGGCTACACCTTC.

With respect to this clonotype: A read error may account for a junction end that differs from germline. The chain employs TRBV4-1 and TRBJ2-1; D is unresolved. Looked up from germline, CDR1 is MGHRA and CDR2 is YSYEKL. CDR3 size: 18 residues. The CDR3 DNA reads TGCACCAGCAGCCAAGAATGGGTCCCCCAGAACTCCTACAACGAGCAATTCTTC. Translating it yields CTSSQEWVPQNSYNEQFF.

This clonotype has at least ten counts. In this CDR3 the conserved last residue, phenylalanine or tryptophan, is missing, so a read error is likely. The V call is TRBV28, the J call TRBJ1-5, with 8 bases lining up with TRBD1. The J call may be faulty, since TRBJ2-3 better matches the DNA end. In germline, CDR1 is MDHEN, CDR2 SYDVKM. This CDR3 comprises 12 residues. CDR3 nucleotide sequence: TGTGCCAGCAGTGTCTCCGGGACAGGCCAGTATCTT. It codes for CASSVSGTGQYL.

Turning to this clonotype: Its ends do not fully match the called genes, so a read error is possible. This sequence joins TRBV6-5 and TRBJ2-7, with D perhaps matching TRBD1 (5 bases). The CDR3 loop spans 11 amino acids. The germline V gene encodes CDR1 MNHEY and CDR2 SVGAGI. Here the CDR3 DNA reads TGTGCCAGTAGGGGCCCGCGAAAGCAATACTTC. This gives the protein CASRGPRKQYF.

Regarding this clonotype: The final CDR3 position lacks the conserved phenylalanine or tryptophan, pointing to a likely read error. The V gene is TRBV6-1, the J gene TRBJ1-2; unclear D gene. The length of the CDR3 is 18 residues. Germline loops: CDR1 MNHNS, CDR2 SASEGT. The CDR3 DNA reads TGTCCCAGCAGTGAACGGTTCCTGGTCCTTATATCTAACTATGGCTACACCCTC. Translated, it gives CPSSERFLVLISNYGYTL.

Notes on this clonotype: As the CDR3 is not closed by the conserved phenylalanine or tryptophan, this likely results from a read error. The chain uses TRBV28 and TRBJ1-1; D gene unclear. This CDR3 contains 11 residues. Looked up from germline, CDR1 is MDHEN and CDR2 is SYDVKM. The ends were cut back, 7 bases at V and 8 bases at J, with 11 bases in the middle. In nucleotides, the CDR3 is TGTGCCAGCATTATAAGGGTCGAAGCTTTCCTT. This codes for CASIIRVEAFL.

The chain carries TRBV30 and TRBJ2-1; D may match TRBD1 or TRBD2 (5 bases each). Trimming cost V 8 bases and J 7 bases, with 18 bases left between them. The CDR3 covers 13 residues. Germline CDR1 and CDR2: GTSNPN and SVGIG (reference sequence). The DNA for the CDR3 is TGTGCCGAGGGGCGGCAGTTCCTGAATGAGCAGTTCTTC. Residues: CAEGRQFLNEQFF.

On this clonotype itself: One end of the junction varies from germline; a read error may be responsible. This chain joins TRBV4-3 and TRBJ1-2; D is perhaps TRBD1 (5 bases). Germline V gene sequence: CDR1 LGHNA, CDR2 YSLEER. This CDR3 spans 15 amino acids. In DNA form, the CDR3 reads TGCCCCAGCAGCCAAGATTGGGGCAGTGTGAATGGGTACACCTTC. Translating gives CPSSQDWGSVNGYTF.

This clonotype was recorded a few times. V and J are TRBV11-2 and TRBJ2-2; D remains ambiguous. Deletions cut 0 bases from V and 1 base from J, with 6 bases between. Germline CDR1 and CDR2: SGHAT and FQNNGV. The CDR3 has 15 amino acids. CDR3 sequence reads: CASSLENWNTGELFF. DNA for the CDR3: TGTGCCAGCAGCTTAGAGAATTGGAACACCGGGGAGCTGTTTTTT. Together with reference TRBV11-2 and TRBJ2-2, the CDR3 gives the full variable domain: EAGVAQSPRYKIIEKRQSVAFWCNPISGHATLYWYQQILGQGPKLLIQFQNNGVVDDSQLPKDRFSAERLKGVDSTLKIQPAKLEDSAVYLCASSLENWNTGELFFGEGSRLTVL.

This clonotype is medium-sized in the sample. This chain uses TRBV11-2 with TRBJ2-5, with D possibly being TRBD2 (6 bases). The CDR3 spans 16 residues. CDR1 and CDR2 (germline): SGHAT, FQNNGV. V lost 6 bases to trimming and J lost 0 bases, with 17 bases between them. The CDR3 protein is CASRSRDSAHQETQYF. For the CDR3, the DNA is TGTGCCAGCAGATCCCGGGACTCGGCCCACCAAGAGACCCAGTACTTC.

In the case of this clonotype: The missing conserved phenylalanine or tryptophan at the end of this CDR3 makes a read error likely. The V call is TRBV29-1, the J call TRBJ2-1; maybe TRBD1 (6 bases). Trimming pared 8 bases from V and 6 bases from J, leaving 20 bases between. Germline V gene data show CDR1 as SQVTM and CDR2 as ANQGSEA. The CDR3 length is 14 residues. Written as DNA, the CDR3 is TGCAGCACTGCGACAGGAGTAAGTTCCAATGAGCAGTTCCTC. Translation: CSTATGVSSNEQFL.

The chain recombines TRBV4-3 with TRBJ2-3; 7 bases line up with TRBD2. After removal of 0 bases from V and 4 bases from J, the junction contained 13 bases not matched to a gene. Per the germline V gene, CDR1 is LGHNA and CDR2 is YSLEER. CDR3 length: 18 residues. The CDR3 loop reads CASSQEVLVGGPADTQYF. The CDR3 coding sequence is TGCGCCAGCAGCCAAGAAGTTCTAGTGGGAGGGCCAGCAGATACGCAGTATTTT.

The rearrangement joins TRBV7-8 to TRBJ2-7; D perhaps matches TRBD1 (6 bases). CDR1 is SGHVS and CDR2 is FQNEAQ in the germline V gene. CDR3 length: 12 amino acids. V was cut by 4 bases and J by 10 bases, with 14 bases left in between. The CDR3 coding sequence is TGTGCCAGCAGCTCAGGGGCGAAATTTCAGTACTTC. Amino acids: CASSSGAKFQYF.